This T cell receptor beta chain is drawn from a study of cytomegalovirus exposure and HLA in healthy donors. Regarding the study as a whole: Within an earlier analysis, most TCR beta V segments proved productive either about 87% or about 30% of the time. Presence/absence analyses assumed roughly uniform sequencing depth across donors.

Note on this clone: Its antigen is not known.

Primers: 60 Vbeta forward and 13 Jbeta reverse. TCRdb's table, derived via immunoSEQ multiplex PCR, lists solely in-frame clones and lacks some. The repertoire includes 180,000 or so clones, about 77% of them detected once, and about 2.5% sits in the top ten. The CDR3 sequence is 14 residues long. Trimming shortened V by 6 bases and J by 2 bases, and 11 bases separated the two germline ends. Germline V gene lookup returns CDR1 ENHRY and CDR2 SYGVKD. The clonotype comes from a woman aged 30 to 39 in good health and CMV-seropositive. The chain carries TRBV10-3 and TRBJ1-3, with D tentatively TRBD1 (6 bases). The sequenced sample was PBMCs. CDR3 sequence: CAIRRSGAGNTIYF. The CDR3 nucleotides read TGTGCCATCAGGAGGTCAGGGGCTGGAAACACCATATATTTT.